This is a list of T cell receptor beta chains from one sample in a study of shared clonotypes between healthy human individuals. TCRdb keeps only in-frame clones here, not all; method: immunoSEQ multiplex PCR. The table includes 2 million to 2.5 million clones, about 94% detected once. Sequencing input: naive CD4+ T cells sorted from blood. Receptors originate from a man between 18 and 35 years old in good health. The CDR3 runs from the conserved cysteine through the conserved F or W.

CDR3 length | J gene | V gene | CDR3 protein
14 | TRBJ1-5 | TRBV5-4 | CASSLQGNNQPQHF
15 | TRBJ2-7 | TRBV5-1 | CASSLDTSGSSEQYF
13 | TRBJ1-5 | TRBV2 | CASLGERSQPQHF
14 | TRBJ2-7 | TRBV27 | CASSVRDSSYEQYF
15 | TRBJ2-2 | TRBV6-1 | CASRRQGLNTGELFF
12 | TRBJ2-1 | TRBV25-1 | CASSERYNEQFF
15 | TRBJ2-7 | TRBV13 | CASSRTGLSSYEQYF
15 | TRBJ2-7 | TRBV6-5 | CASSYSSGGSYEQYF
11 | TRBJ1-2 | TRBV6-5 | CASLGVPGYTF
19 | TRBJ2-7 | TRBV5-1 | CASSRPTGQGVPYSYEQYF
13 | TRBJ2-2 | TRBV7-9 | CASSLSGSGELFF
17 | TRBJ2-5 | TRBV6-1 | CASSEKGRGTGRETQYF
16 | TRBJ2-7 | TRBV5-1 | CASSFSVGGSSYEQYF
13 | TRBJ1-4 | TRBV5-1 | CASSQDNNEKLFF
14 | TRBJ2-3 | TRBV19 | CASSQDGSTDTQYF
13 | TRBJ2-7 | TRBV6-1 | CASSGQGAGEQYF
15 | TRBJ1-5 | TRBV30 | CAWSVRGSGNQPQHF
14 | TRBJ1-5 | TRBV6-1 | CASSQQDSNQPQHF
14 | TRBJ1-2 | TRBV11-2 | CASSSYSGGGGYTF
14 | NA | TRBV6-1 | CASSEVQRTYEQYF
17 | TRBJ1-2 | TRBV28 | CASSPPGQEGSNYGYTF
17 | TRBJ2-7 | TRBV2 | CASRGTSGTHLSYEQYF
11 | TRBJ1-5 | TRBV20-1 | CSASGDQPQHF
13 | TRBJ1-5 | TRBV10-3 | CAIAGDRNQPQHF
12 | TRBJ2-7 | TRBV5-1 | CASSPTGPEQYF